The T cell receptor (beta chain) described here comes from a study of graft-versus-host responses after intestinal transplantation. Findings of the study overall: Subjects displaying graft-donor T cell macrochimerism possessed elevated graft-versus-host to host-versus-graft clonal ratios inside allografts. In recipient marrow, GvH clones were found, and some appeared first in ileum or blood.

Measured with immunoSEQ multiplex PCR; TCRdb has only the in-frame clones, and not every one. The sample records more than 55,000 clones, roughly 89% being singletons. The CDR3 contains 15 residues. Germline lookup yields CDR1 SGDLS and CDR2 YYNGEE. Trimming cost V 0 bases and J 5 bases; bases outside gene matches: 0. With regard to this clone: What it recognizes is unknown.

This sequence joins TRBV9 and TRBJ2-2, with 11 bases that match TRBD2. The specimen was PBMCs, collected 26 days after transplant. The source is a human patient who received an intestinal transplant, so some T cells may come from the graft donor. The DNA of the CDR3 is TGTGCCAGCAGCGTAGGGACTAGCGGGACCGGGGAGCTGTTTTTT. It yields the protein CASSVGTSGTGELFF.